These 27 T cell receptor beta chains originate from one sample sequenced in a study of Ad26.COV2.S vaccination and SARS-CoV-2 variants. TCRdb keeps only in-frame clones here, not all; method: immunoSEQ multiplex PCR. The profile shows hundreds of thousands of clones, roughly nine tenths of them singletons. Treatment reported: over 15 received Ad26.COV2.S at low or high dose, single or two shots; 5 received placebo; per-sample allocation not given. Sampling was done on day 63 after the first vaccine or placebo injection. Material: peripheral blood, obtained in a trial of Ad26.COV2.S vaccine versus placebo. These receptors were obtained from a person between 18 and 59 years old who received the Ad26.COV2.S COVID-19 vaccine or a placebo.

The chain couples TRBV7-9 to TRBJ2-1; D gene uncertain. The CDR3 loop spans 17 amino acids. V lost 5 bases and J lost 6, with 23 bases in between. CDR1 SEHNR and CDR2 FQNEAQ come from the germline V gene (reference sequence). This chain's CDR3 is CASSDPGWGANSNEQFF. Here the CDR3 DNA reads TGTGCCAGCAGCGACCCGGGTTGGGGTGCCAACTCCAATGAGCAGTTCTTC.

J is TRBJ2-7 and V is TRBV18, with D uncertain. The CDR3 loop spans 14 amino acids. In germline, CDR1 is KGHSH, CDR2 LQKENI. V dropped 0 bases and J dropped 7 bases, with 13 bases sitting between them. CDR3 DNA: TGTGCCAGCTCACCACCGGGTACCCGGCAAGAGCAGTACTTC. Its protein product is CASSPPGTRQEQYF.

The chain recombines TRBV5-4 with TRBJ2-1, with 9 bases identical to TRBD2. CDR1 and CDR2 from the germline V gene are SGHNT and YYREEE (reference sequence). With V trimmed by 5 bases and J by 6 bases, 12 bases remained unmatched. The CDR3 is made up of 16 amino acids. The CDR3 protein is CASSPPGLADSNEQFF. CDR3 DNA sequence: TGTGCCAGCAGTCCTCCGGGACTAGCAGATTCCAATGAGCAGTTCTTC.

The rearrangement joins TRBV18 to TRBJ2-1; no clear D gene. V lost 4 bases to trimming and J lost 4 bases, with 17 bases between them. The V gene's germline CDR1 is KGHSH and CDR2 LQKENI. The CDR3 runs to 16 residues. The DNA of the CDR3 is TGTGCCAGCTCACGAACGGACCCCAAGGGTTACAATGAGCAGTTCTTC. Its translation: CASSRTDPKGYNEQFF.

The CDR3 sequence is CASSQARPDTQYF. The CDR3 nucleotides are TGTGCCAGCAGCCAAGCTAGGCCAGATACGCAGTATTTT. V gene TRBV3-1 (or the pseudogene TRBV3-2) combines with J gene TRBJ2-3; D gene ambiguous. Trimming stripped 1 base from V and 4 bases from J, with 6 bases between. The CDR3 has 13 residues. The germline V gene has CDR1 LGHDT and CDR2 YNNKEL (reference sequence).

This clone was counted once. The chain recombines TRBV6-6 with TRBJ2-7, with D perhaps matching TRBD2 (5 bases). CDR3 length: 15 residues. Trimming left V 0 bases short and J 1 base short, with 10 bases between. Per germline, CDR1 MNHNY and CDR2 SVGAGI (reference sequence). The CDR3 spells CASSYSGSVSYEQYF. In DNA, the CDR3 is TGTGCCAGCAGTTACTCAGGGAGCGTATCCTACGAGCAGTACTTC.

CDR3 region: CASSLPWGKGELFF. The CDR3 coding sequence is TGTGCCAGCAGTCTGCCTTGGGGGAAGGGGGAGCTGTTTTTT. This chain links TRBV27 with TRBJ2-2; D may correspond to TRBD1 or TRBD2 (5 bases each). Germline V gives CDR1 MNHEY, CDR2 SMNVEV (reference sequence). The CDR3 contains 14 residues. Trimming took off 5 bases at V and 8 bases at J, with 15 bases between the two ends.

This chain uses TRBV28 with TRBJ2-5; D may be TRBD2 (7 bases). Germline lookup yields CDR1 MDHEN and CDR2 SYDVKM. The CDR3 covers 16 residues. The V end was cut by 3 bases, the J end by 3 bases, with 17 bases between. CDR3 sequence (DNA): TGTGCCAGCAGTTTCCCCCCGGGGGCGGGGGAAGAGACCCAGTACTTC. This encodes CASSFPPGAGEETQYF.

The V call is TRBV19, the J call TRBJ2-1; 9 bases agree with TRBD2. Per the germline V gene, CDR1 is LNHDA and CDR2 is SQIVND (reference sequence). The V segment lost 3 bases and the J segment 7 bases; nucleotides outside the gene matches: 7. The CDR3 runs 15 residues. Here the CDR3 DNA reads TGTGCCAGTAGTATCCGCGGGGCGGGAGGGAATGAGCAGTTCTTC. Translating gives CASSIRGAGGNEQFF.

The V and J genes are TRBV5-1 and TRBJ1-1, with D possibly matching TRBD1 (6 bases). This CDR3 is built from 17 residues. With 0 bases removed from V and 4 bases from J, the gap between germline ends came to 19 bases. Germline-derived CDR1 and CDR2 are SGHRS and YFSETQ. The CDR3 DNA sequence: TGCGCCAGCAGCTTGGTCGGGGGGGCCCTGTTGGGCACTGAAGCTTTCTTT. Translated: CASSLVGGALLGTEAFF.

The chain recombines TRBV5-4 with TRBJ2-5, with TRBD2 identical over 15 bases. J gave up 5 bases and V 4 bases, and 6 bases lay outside the gene matches. The CDR3 has 16 amino acids. Per the germline V gene, CDR1 is SGHNT and CDR2 is YYREEE (reference sequence). The CDR3 bases are TGTGCCAGCAGCCGGACTAGCGGGAGGGCCTGGGAGACCCAGTACTTC. Translated: CASSRTSGRAWETQYF.

This chain joins TRBV10-3 and TRBJ2-2, with D perhaps TRBD1 (6 bases). The CDR3 extends over 14 amino acids. V lost 4 bases to trimming and J lost 4 bases, with 10 bases between them. Per the germline V gene, CDR1 is ENHRY and CDR2 is SYGVKD. CDR3 nucleotides: TGTGCCATCAGTGGGACAGCCAGCACCGGGGAGCTGTTTTTT. Translating it yields CAISGTASTGELFF.

The rearrangement links TRBV7-9 to TRBJ2-3, with 9 bases that match TRBD2. Trimming took 2 bases from V and 4 from J; bases not matched to a gene: 13. In germline, CDR1 is SEHNR, CDR2 FQNEAQ (reference sequence). The CDR3 has 18 amino acids. The CDR3 reads CASSLSPYAGGHADTQYF. CDR3 DNA sequence: TGTGCCAGCAGCTTATCCCCTTATGCGGGGGGGCACGCAGATACGCAGTATTTT.

V and J are TRBV7-2 and TRBJ2-1; the D gene could be TRBD1 or TRBD2 (7 bases each). CDR1 is SGHTA, CDR2 FQGNSA, per germline. Trimming shortened V by 4 bases and J by 1 base, and 11 bases separated the two germline ends. The CDR3 has 15 residues. CDR3 sequence (DNA): TGTGCCAGCAGCTCCCAGGGGGGGTCCTACAATGAGCAGTTCTTC. It specifies CASSSQGGSYNEQFF.

This clone was picked up a small number of times. The chain links TRBV6-5 to TRBJ1-5; D call uncertain. CDR1 is MNHEY, CDR2 SVGAGI, per germline. With 0 bases removed from V and 1 base from J, the gap between germline ends came to 7 bases. This CDR3 has 15 residues. In nucleotides, the CDR3 is TGTGCCAGCAGTTACTCGTGGCAGAGCAATCAGCCCCAGCATTTT. Translated: CASSYSWQSNQPQHF.

The chain combines TRBV10-1 with TRBJ1-6; weak D call: TRBD1 (5 bases). The ends were cut back, 0 bases at V and 6 bases at J, with 9 bases in the middle. The CDR3 consists of 15 residues. Germline values: CDR1 WNHNN, CDR2 SYGVQD (reference sequence). The CDR3: CASSESARGNSPLHF. As DNA, the CDR3 is TGCGCCAGCAGTGAGTCGGCTAGGGGTAATTCACCCCTCCACTTT.

The chain carries TRBV9 and TRBJ2-7; 8 bases fit TRBD1. V dropped 0 bases and J dropped 4; count of bases not matched to a gene: 6. The CDR3 is made up of 15 amino acids. Germline CDR1 is SGDLS and CDR2 is YYNGEE. In DNA, the CDR3 is TGTGCCAGCAGCGTAGGATCAGGACAGGGTTACGAGCAGTACTTC. As protein: CASSVGSGQGYEQYF.

V usage is TRBV5-1 and J usage is TRBJ1-2; D unresolved. CDR1 and CDR2 from the germline V gene are SGHRS and YFSETQ. The CDR3 extends over 15 amino acids. Trimming took off 4 bases at V and 0 bases at J, with 13 bases between the two ends. The CDR3 region is CASSTQKGANYGYTF. CDR3 DNA sequence: TGCGCCAGCAGCACCCAAAAAGGAGCTAACTATGGCTACACCTTC.

This clone was seen a single time. The chain couples TRBV7-2 to TRBJ1-1, with D maybe TRBD1 (5 bases). Germline lookup yields CDR1 SGHTA and CDR2 FQGNSA. CDR3 length equals 16 residues. Between the trimmed V and J ends, which lost 7 bases and 4 bases, there was a span of 22 bases. The CDR3 reads CASNKVGEGLGTEAFF. DNA of the CDR3: TGTGCCAGCAACAAAGTGGGGGAGGGGTTAGGCACTGAAGCTTTCTTT.

The chain employs TRBV19 and TRBJ1-5; TRBD1 matches at 7 bases. CDR3 length equals 15 residues. The V and J ends lost 10 bases and 0 bases, in that order; junction bases with no gene match: 9. Germline CDR1 LNHDA, CDR2 SQIVND (reference sequence). The CDR3 spells CATRDSWNSNQPQHF. CDR3 nucleotides: TGTGCCACCCGGGACAGTTGGAATAGCAATCAGCCCCAGCATTTT.

The chain is built from TRBV7-9 and TRBJ2-1; TRBD2 matches 8 bases. Germline assignment: CDR1 SEHNR and CDR2 FQNEAQ (reference sequence). CDR3 length: 16 residues. The V gene end was trimmed by 2 bases and the J gene end by 2 bases; junction bases not matched to a gene: 5. In nucleotides, the CDR3 is TGTGCCAGCAGCTTATCGGCACTAGCGGCCTACAATGAGCAGTTCTTC. Its translation is CASSLSALAAYNEQFF.

This chain connects TRBV4-1 to TRBJ2-3; the D gene is possibly TRBD1 (5 bases). Germline values: CDR1 MGHRA, CDR2 YSYEKL. CDR3 size: 16 residues. V was cut by 0 bases and J by 2 bases, with 12 bases left in between. CDR3 in amino acids: CASSQETGPFTDTQYF. CDR3 nucleotides: TGCGCCAGCAGCCAAGAAACAGGACCCTTCACAGATACGCAGTATTTT.

V is TRBV6-6 and J is TRBJ1-5, with TRBD1 as a possible D gene (6 bases). V lost 2 bases, J lost 8 bases, and 10 bases lay in between. Germline CDR1 MNHNY, CDR2 SVGAGI (reference sequence). This CDR3 region has 13 residues. The CDR3 DNA is TGTGCCAGCAGTTACAGGGGGGGAGAGCCCCAGCATTTT. Amino acid sequence: CASSYRGGEPQHF.

About this clone: In the same sample, other DNA sequences code for this CDR3. The rearrangement uses TRBV18 and TRBJ1-5; D call uncertain. This CDR3 region has 13 residues. V lost 2 bases to trimming and J lost 6 bases, with 8 bases between them. The germline V gene encodes CDR1 KGHSH and CDR2 LQKENI. The CDR3 DNA reads TGTGCCAGCTCACCAGATCTCGGTCAGCCCCAGCATTTT. Its translation is CASSPDLGQPQHF.

J is TRBJ2-1 and V is TRBV9; D may be TRBD1 or TRBD2 (5 bases each). This CDR3 is built from 14 residues. Germline CDR1 SGDLS, CDR2 YYNGEE. The V gene lost 4 bases and the J gene lost 6 bases, with 14 bases spanning the gap. This CDR3 is CASSTQVGVNEQFF. The DNA of the CDR3 is TGTGCCAGCAGCACTCAGGTGGGGGTCAATGAGCAGTTCTTC.

The J gene is TRBJ1-1, the V gene TRBV9; the match to TRBD1 covers 7 bases. The CDR3 covers 15 residues. Trimming removed 4 bases from V and 8 bases from J; junction bases left unmatched: 14. Germline loops: CDR1 SGDLS, CDR2 YYNGEE. The chain's CDR3 is CASSSSVGGRTEAFF. The CDR3 region has the DNA TGTGCCAGCAGCTCGAGTGTAGGGGGCAGAACGGAAGCTTTCTTT.

The chain joins TRBV12-5 to TRBJ2-7, with 9 bases identical to TRBD2. V shed 7 bases and J 3 bases; nucleotides not matched to a gene: 7. CDR1 and CDR2 from the germline V gene are LGHNT and FRNRAP. The CDR3 consists of 14 residues. DNA for the CDR3: TGTGCTAGTGCCAATACTAGCGGGTTCTACGAGCAGTACTTC. As protein: CASANTSGFYEQYF.